The 16 T cell receptor beta chains in this list originate from one sample, sequenced in a study of blood T cell repertoires in COVID-19. The table came from immunoSEQ multiplex PCR; TCRdb's copy has only in-frame clones and leaves some out. Of over 35,000 clones listed, about 81% were seen once; the top ten hold 30% to 40%. The sample was peripheral blood. The receptors derive from a man between 35 and 55 years old with active or convalescent COVID-19.

The chain recombines TRBV6-1 with TRBJ1-3; D is undetermined. Trimming took off 3 bases at V and 4 bases at J, with 7 bases between the two ends. The V gene's germline CDR1 is MNHNS and CDR2 SASEGT. The CDR3 consists of 13 residues. The CDR3 coding sequence is TGTGCCAGCAGTGAGGCTTCGGGAAACACCATATATTTT. It specifies CASSEASGNTIYF.

The chain recombines TRBV16 with TRBJ2-3, with D possibly being TRBD2 (5 bases). V was shortened by 2 bases and J by 3 bases, with 15 bases between the two germline ends. This CDR3 has 16 residues. CDR1 and CDR2 from the germline V gene are KGHSY and FQNENV. CDR3 sequence: CASSQQQRVGTDTQYF. In DNA form, the CDR3 reads TGTGCCAGCAGCCAACAGCAGAGGGTCGGAACAGATACGCAGTATTTT.

This chain uses TRBV3-1 (or the pseudogene TRBV3-2) with TRBJ2-1; no definite D call. The CDR3 length is 13 residues. CDR1 is LGHDT, CDR2 YNNKEL, per germline (reference sequence). The germline V and J ends were trimmed by 4 bases and 6 bases, with 10 bases remaining between them. The CDR3 region is CASSPIDFNEQFF. The CDR3 DNA follows: TGTGCCAGCAGCCCGATTGACTTCAATGAGCAGTTCTTC.

The CDR3 region has the DNA TGCGCCAGCAGCTCGACAGGGTCAGATACGCAGTATTTT. This translates into CASSSTGSDTQYF. The chain carries TRBV5-1 and TRBJ2-3; 7 positions agree with TRBD1. Germline V gives CDR1 SGHRS, CDR2 YFSETQ. Trimming at V came to 3 bases and at J to 4 bases, leaving 2 bases not matched to a gene. The CDR3 spans 13 residues.

J is TRBJ2-1 and V is TRBV3-1 (or the pseudogene TRBV3-2); 11 nucleotides line up with TRBD2. V shed 6 bases, J shed 6 bases, and the junction held 4 bases outside the gene matches. The length of the CDR3 is 14 residues. Germline V lookup: CDR1 LGHDT, CDR2 YNNKEL (reference sequence). The CDR3 nucleotides read TGTGCCAGCAGACTTAGCGGGGGGGCCAATGAGCAGTTCTTC. Protein: CASRLSGGANEQFF.

V and J are TRBV2 and TRBJ1-1; 12 bases line up with TRBD1. V trimming: 7 bases; J trimming: 1 base; junction bases outside the gene matches: 4. CDR1 and CDR2 (germline): SNHLY, FYNNEI. This CDR3 has 15 amino acids. The CDR3 sequence is CASKGQGAWNTEAFF. The CDR3 coding sequence is TGTGCCAGCAAGGGACAGGGGGCATGGAACACTGAAGCTTTCTTT.

The DNA of the CDR3 is TGTGCCAGCAGGAACAGGGGTGGAAGTACTGAAGCTTTCTTT. Its protein is CASRNRGGSTEAFF. This sequence joins TRBV6-4 and TRBJ1-1; 7 nucleotides line up with TRBD1. Trimming cost V 6 bases and J 5 bases; bases outside gene matches: 9. The CDR3 runs to 14 residues. Germline values: CDR1 MRHNA, CDR2 SNTAGT.

The V call is TRBV12-3 or TRBV12-4, the J call TRBJ2-7, with D possibly being TRBD2 (6 bases). With 2 bases removed from V and 6 bases from J, the gap between germline ends came to 8 bases. The CDR3 contains 12 residues. The CDR3 DNA sequence: TGTGCCAGCAGTTTATTGGGGGGCGAGCAGTACTTC. Its protein product is CASSLLGGEQYF.

Of note for this clone: Other DNA sequences in the same sample also yield this CDR3. The chain employs TRBV21-1 and TRBJ2-2; the D call in the table, TRBD2, was not verified against the DNA. TRBV21-1 is listed as a pseudogene. CDR3 length equals 17 residues. The CDR3 loop reads CASRKLAGGLGCGELFF. The CDR3 nucleotides read TGTGCCAGCCGAAAACTCGCGGGGGGGCTCGGATGCGGGGAGCTGTTTTTT.

This clone was seen once. This chain uses TRBV5-1 with TRBJ2-4, with TRBD2 as a possible D gene (5 bases). V was shortened by 2 bases and J by 0 bases, with 9 bases between the two germline ends. CDR1 is SGHRS and CDR2 is YFSETQ in the germline V gene. The CDR3 covers 15 residues. In DNA form, the CDR3 reads TGCGCCAGCAGCTTAAACGGGGTAGCCAAAAACATTCAGTACTTC. Translation: CASSLNGVAKNIQYF.

The chain couples TRBV5-1 to TRBJ1-1; D unclear. Germline V gene data show CDR1 as SGHRS and CDR2 as YFSETQ. The CDR3 is made up of 13 amino acids. V shed 4 bases and J shed 2 bases, with 9 bases lying between them. The CDR3 reads CASSTRQNTEAFF. In DNA, the CDR3 is TGCGCCAGCAGCACCAGACAAAACACTGAAGCTTTCTTT.

This clone was recorded a few times. This CDR3 is CASSDTEAFF. The CDR3 DNA reads TGTGCCAGCTCTGACACTGAAGCTTTCTTT. V usage is TRBV11-2 and J usage is TRBJ1-1; D not certain. Trimming cost V 8 bases and J 3 bases, with 4 bases left between them. Per the germline V gene, CDR1 is SGHAT and CDR2 is FQNNGV. The CDR3 runs 10 residues.

This chain links TRBV9 with TRBJ1-4; no firm D call. CDR3 length: 15 residues. Germline lookup yields CDR1 SGDLS and CDR2 YYNGEE. With 0 bases removed from V and 4 bases from J, the gap between germline ends came to 10 bases. This CDR3 reads CASSVGLSFNEKLFF. CDR3 sequence (DNA): TGTGCCAGCAGCGTAGGTCTCAGTTTTAATGAAAAACTGTTTTTT.

This clone was detected a few times. J is TRBJ2-2 and V is TRBV5-1; 7 bases are a match to TRBD1. Germline values: CDR1 SGHRS, CDR2 YFSETQ. The CDR3 extends over 15 amino acids. V was clipped by 4 bases and J by 5 bases; unmatched bases: 8. In DNA form, the CDR3 reads TGCGCCAGCAGCCCGACAGGGCGCGGTACCGGGGAGCTGTTTTTT. It codes for CASSPTGRGTGELFF.

As concerns this clone: Germline is not matched at one junction end, which may reflect a read error. The chain recombines TRBV6-6 with TRBJ1-2; D uncertain. Per germline, CDR1 MNHNY and CDR2 SVGAGI (reference sequence). The CDR3 extends over 12 amino acids. This CDR3 is CASSNSGGGYTF. The CDR3 region has the DNA TGTGCCAGCAGTAACTCGGGAGGTGGCTACACCTTC.

V usage is TRBV18 and J usage is TRBJ2-1; TRBD2 is a possible D gene (6 bases). In germline, CDR1 is KGHSH, CDR2 LQKENI. CDR3 length: 16 residues. Trimming pared 0 bases from V and 5 bases from J, leaving 14 bases between. The CDR3 sequence is CASSPPIGGSNNEQFF. The CDR3 DNA is TGTGCCAGCTCACCACCTATCGGGGGATCCAACAATGAGCAGTTCTTC.